This T cell receptor beta chain comes out of a study of regulatory and conventional T cells in RAG deficiency (dated by TCRdb to the late 2010s). General notes on the study: High-throughput TCR beta sequencing was used to compare the repertoire diversity and composition of Treg, conventional CD4+ and CD8+ T cells between RAG-deficient patients and healthy controls.

Libraries were constructed by the immunoSEQ multiplex PCR assay. Genomic DNA from the sorted T-cell subsets was used to amplify and sequence rearranged TCR beta chain products. The original methods were these. Shannon entropy and Simpson indices were used to quantify the repertoire diversity of productive TCR beta rearrangements. Clonal expansion was assessed by the summed frequency of the 100 most abundant productive TCR beta clonotypes among total reads. The TRB repertoires were evaluated with a self-reactivity index based on amino acid usage at CDR3beta positions 6 and 7. Two-way ANOVA was applied to the repertoire analyses, whereas Student t or Mann-Whitney tests were applied to the flow cytometric analyses. What TCRdb holds here is the immuneACCESS table cut down to in-frame rearrangements. Part of the clones is not present; checked against another copy, under half of the missing clones reflect an unresolved V gene, and the others are unexplained. D and trimming were read from the DNA, whereas the V and J calls and clone size are those reported in that table. For this sample there are roughly 29,000 clones; roughly 95% appear just once. Clones ranked in the top ten supply over 0.15% of the sample.

For this chain, trimming is 5 bases at the V end and 6 bases at the J end, and the number of junction bases without a gene match is 5. The CDR3 starts with the cysteine, ends with the phenylalanine, and has 14 residues. Only the CDR3 part of the read is kept: 42 bases, read in frame from the first base. CDR1 is given as SGHRS and CDR2 as YFSETQ, both from the germline V gene. Conventional CD4+ T cells were purified from blood as CD25-low CD127-high cells before genomic DNA extraction. Several healthy control donors were used as the comparison group for repertoire analyses. On this clone: Its antigen remains unidentified. The record has no base qualities; no much larger clone is one base away.

Points the paper makes about the study in general: In Omenn syndrome and CID/AS patients compared with controls, roughly 97-fold fewer unique TCR beta sequences were detected from Treg cells, versus roughly 10-fold fewer for other subsets. For some subjects, some analyses of T-cell subsets were not performed. The CD25-high CD127-low cells sorted from Omenn syndrome patients may be peripherally activated cells rather than true Treg cells. RAG-deficient patients showed markedly lower Shannon entropy and higher Simpson indices than control T-cell subpopulations. All patient T-cell subsets had shorter CDR3 lengths; Omenn syndrome patients showed >75% Treg-Tconv repertoire overlap at nucleotide and amino acid level.

These data were likewise used in another study, on regulatory T cells. Reported in the second study: For the multiplex PCR, 52 forward TRBV primers and 13 reverse TRBJ primers were used, and amplification bias was corrected with both assay-based and computational methods. Patient repertoires showed restricted unique TRB V-J pairs and skewed V and J gene usage, most marked in regulatory T cells. The study compared T-cell receptor beta repertoires of sorted regulatory, conventional CD4+ and CD8+ T cells between CD3G-deficient patients and healthy controls. Ficoll density separation was used to isolate peripheral blood mononuclear cells. Within the immunoSEQ assay, multiplex PCR amplified rearranged TRB loci from genomic DNA. An Illumina HiSeq platform was used to sequence the TRB amplicons. Raw sequences were error-filtered and aligned to reference gene sequences by custom algorithms and were subsequently analyzed with the immunoSEQ online tools. The frequencies of productive and nonproductive TRB rearrangements were evaluated among unique sequences as well as among total sequences. For group comparisons, t tests, Mann-Whitney tests or two-way ANOVA were performed in Prism software.

This TCR was recovered from a human donor in good health. The chain was built from TRBV5-1 and TRBJ1-2; a stretch of 12 junction bases matches TRBD1. The sample was CD25- CD4+ T cells sorted from blood. The nucleotide sequence reads TGCGCCAGCAGACCGGGACAGGGGGCGGATGGCTACACCTTC. This sequence encodes CASRPGQGADGYTF.